The 32 T cell receptor beta chains given below trace back to one sample, sequenced in a study of identical twins. TCRdb reprocessed the 5' RACE reads via MiXCR and lists one record per CDR3 protein. Here the sample spans hundreds of thousands of distinct CDR3 sequences, 20% to 25% being singletons. These same data were also listed under a study on yellow fever vaccine responses in identical twins.

Sequencing used CD4+ T cells sorted from blood. The receptor set was obtained from a woman between 18 and 30 years old in good health.

The rearrangement links TRBV3-1 to TRBJ2-1, with 16 positions matching TRBD2. CDR3 length equals 16 residues. Germline CDR1 LGHDT, CDR2 YNNKEL (reference sequence). The trim removed 4 bases at V and 8 bases at J, leaving 5 bases unmatched. For the CDR3, the DNA is TGTGCCAGCAGCCGAACCGGGACTAGCGGGAGGGATGAGCAGTTCTTC. It is translated as CASSRTGTSGRDEQFF.

This clonotype was seen a handful of times. The V gene is TRBV20-1, the J gene TRBJ2-4; no reliable D call. CDR1 and CDR2 (germline): DFQATT, SNEGSKA (reference sequence). CDR3 length equals 14 residues. Trimming removed 6 bases at V and 1 base at J, with 13 bases between. The CDR3 nucleotides read TGCAGTGCCCCTAAGGACGGGGCCAAAAACATTCAGTACTTC. Its translation: CSAPKDGAKNIQYF.

V usage is TRBV28 and J usage is TRBJ2-3, with TRBD2 identical over 7 bases. This CDR3 contains 14 residues. V lost 4 bases to trimming and J lost 1 base; unmatched junction nucleotides: 2. Germline CDR1 is MDHEN and CDR2 is SYDVKM. The CDR3 loop reads CASSSLAGTDTQYF. As DNA, the CDR3 is TGTGCCAGCAGTTCGCTAGCGGGCACAGATACGCAGTATTTT. Variable domain in full (rest from reference TRBV28 and TRBJ2-3): DVKVTQSSRYLVKRTGEKVFLECVQDMDHENMFWYRQDPGLGLRLIYFSYDVKMKEKGDIPEGYSVSREKKERFSLILESASTNQTSMYLCASSSLAGTDTQYFGPGTRLTVL.

The chain combines TRBV20-1 with TRBJ1-1, with D possibly being TRBD1 (5 bases). The CDR3 length is 13 residues. V lost 0 bases and J lost 8, with 13 bases in between. Germline values: CDR1 DFQATT, CDR2 SNEGSKA (reference sequence). The CDR3 region is CSAREVSGGEAFF. As DNA, the CDR3 is TGCAGTGCTAGAGAGGTTTCCGGGGGAGAAGCTTTCTTT.

The gene calls are TRBV20-1 and TRBJ2-4, with D perhaps TRBD1 (6 bases). Germline CDR1 and CDR2: DFQATT and SNEGSKA (reference sequence). Trimming stripped 5 bases from V and 6 bases from J, with 23 bases between. This CDR3 spans 16 amino acids. CDR3 in amino acids: CSALLQGMGQGNIQYF. The DNA for the CDR3 is TGCAGTGCTCTTCTACAGGGAATGGGCCAGGGAAACATTCAGTACTTC.

In this sample, this clonotype turned up a few times. The chain links TRBV9 to TRBJ2-4; D gene unclear. This CDR3 comprises 15 residues. V lost 0 bases and J 0 bases, leaving 7 bases between the germline ends. CDR1 is SGDLS, CDR2 YYNGEE, per germline. CDR3 DNA sequence: TGTGCCAGCAGCGTAGGATATGTAGCCAAAAACATTCAGTACTTC. It yields the protein CASSVGYVAKNIQYF.

The chain links TRBV11-2 to TRBJ1-2; D may be TRBD1 (5 bases). The CDR3 is 13 residues long. V was cut by 0 bases and J by 10 bases, with 12 bases left in between. Looked up from germline, CDR1 is SGHAT and CDR2 is FQNNGV. CDR3 protein: CASSLDMGDPYTF. CDR3 sequence (DNA): TGTGCCAGCAGCTTAGATATGGGGGATCCCTACACCTTC. Complete variable domain (other parts from reference TRBV11-2 and TRBJ1-2): EAGVAQSPRYKIIEKRQSVAFWCNPISGHATLYWYQQILGQGPKLLIQFQNNGVVDDSQLPKDRFSAERLKGVDSTLKIQPAKLEDSAVYLCASSLDMGDPYTFGSGTRLTVV.

The chain employs TRBV5-5 and TRBJ2-5; D may be TRBD1 (7 bases). The V and J ends lost 2 bases and 5 bases respectively, with 13 bases between them. The germline gives CDR1 SGHKS, CDR2 YYEKEE (reference sequence). The CDR3 has 14 residues. CDR3 nucleotides: TGTGCCAGCAGCTTCGAGACAGGGAGGGAGACCCAGTACTTC. It translates to CASSFETGRETQYF.

This clonotype was picked up a small number of times. The chain links TRBV12-3 or TRBV12-4 to TRBJ2-7; maybe TRBD1 (6 bases). The V and J ends lost 2 bases and 4 bases respectively, with 15 bases between them. The CDR3 is 15 residues long. CDR3 nucleotide sequence: TGTGCCAGCAGTTTACTGGAAGCGACAGGTTACGAGCAGTACTTC. Translated: CASSLLEATGYEQYF.

The chain recombines TRBV20-1 with TRBJ2-3, with no clear D. From germline, CDR1 is DFQATT and CDR2 SNEGSKA (reference sequence). V lost 0 bases and J 8 bases, leaving 18 bases between the germline ends. CDR3 length: 15 amino acids. The CDR3 region is CSARDLNQNTRTQYF. CDR3 nucleotide sequence: TGCAGTGCTAGAGACCTTAACCAAAACACGCGTACGCAGTATTTT.

The genes are TRBV10-1 and TRBJ1-4, with D perhaps TRBD1 (6 bases). Germline CDR1 and CDR2: WNHNN and SYGVQD (reference sequence). This CDR3 contains 13 residues. V dropped 5 bases and J dropped 4 bases, with 8 bases sitting between them. The CDR3 reads CASSTGINEKLFF. CDR3 DNA: TGCGCCAGCAGTACAGGGATTAATGAAAAACTGTTTTTT.

The chain has TRBV7-9 and TRBJ2-7; D might be TRBD1 (5 bases). Trimming took off 4 bases at V and 6 bases at J, with 16 bases between the two ends. CDR3 length: 14 residues. The germline gives CDR1 SEHNR, CDR2 FQNEAQ (reference sequence). The CDR3 is CASSYINQGSEQYF. The CDR3, as DNA: TGTGCCAGCAGCTACATAAACCAGGGTTCCGAGCAGTACTTC.

This clonotype appeared many times. V gene TRBV2 combines with J gene TRBJ2-7; 11 bases align to TRBD2. The CDR3 runs 17 residues. Germline V gene data show CDR1 as SNHLY and CDR2 as FYNNEI. The trim removed 2 bases at V and 6 bases at J, leaving 12 bases unmatched. The CDR3 nucleotides read TGTGCCAGCAGTGAATTAATGCTGACTAGCGGGGTTCCCGAGCAGTACTTC. It encodes CASSELMLTSGVPEQYF.

A few counts support this clonotype. The chain has TRBV24-1 and TRBJ2-2; D might be TRBD2 (5 bases). V gave up 5 bases and J gave up 3 bases, with 15 bases separating them. In germline, CDR1 is KGHDR, CDR2 SFDVKD. CDR3 size: 16 residues. This CDR3 reads CATSARTGVHTGELFF. CDR3 coding DNA: TGTGCCACCAGTGCCCGTACCGGGGTTCACACCGGGGAGCTGTTTTTT.

This clonotype has just a few counts. The chain is built from TRBV28 and TRBJ2-1; no firm D call. Per germline, CDR1 MDHEN and CDR2 SYDVKM. This CDR3 region has 13 residues. V lost 1 base and J lost 10, with 11 bases in between. Written as DNA, the CDR3 is TGTGCCAGCAGTTTATCGTGGTTTGGGGAGCAGTTCTTC. Translation gives CASSLSWFGEQFF.

This clonotype appeared a few times. The gene calls are TRBV12-3 or TRBV12-4 and TRBJ2-2; D is possibly TRBD2 (5 bases). The CDR3 has 15 amino acids. Trimming took off 3 bases at V and 2 bases at J, with 10 bases between the two ends. CDR3 nucleotides: TGTGCCAGCAGTTTGGTCCTAGCTAACACCGGGGAGCTGTTTTTT. It yields the protein CASSLVLANTGELFF.

This chain joins TRBV19 and TRBJ1-2; 8 positions match TRBD1. The V gene end was trimmed by 5 bases and the J gene end by 4 bases; junction bases not matched to a gene: 12. The V gene's germline CDR1 is LNHDA and CDR2 SQIVND (reference sequence). This CDR3 region has 16 residues. This CDR3 reads CASSSTPGQGAYGYTF. As DNA, the CDR3 is TGTGCCAGTAGTTCGACTCCCGGACAGGGTGCCTATGGCTACACCTTC.

This clonotype has only a few counts. The genes are TRBV18 and TRBJ2-5, with D possibly TRBD1 on 5 matching bases. The CDR3 is made up of 14 amino acids. Trimming cost V 2 bases and J 1 base, with 8 bases left between them. CDR1 and CDR2 from the germline V gene are KGHSH and LQKENI. The CDR3 region is CASSPIDSQETQYF. DNA of the CDR3: TGTGCCAGCTCACCAATAGACAGCCAAGAGACCCAGTACTTC.

For the CDR3, the DNA is TGCAGCGTTGGACCCCGACTAGCGGATGGGCAGTACTTC. Translated: CSVGPRLADGQYF. This chain joins TRBV29-1 and TRBJ2-7; 9 bases map to TRBD2. From germline, CDR1 is SQVTM and CDR2 ANQGSEA. With V trimmed by 4 bases and J by 9 bases, 10 bases remained unmatched. The CDR3 length is 13 residues.

This clonotype was seen more than once but under ten times. V gene TRBV7-9 combines with J gene TRBJ2-7; 11 bases are a match to TRBD1. The germline V gene encodes CDR1 SEHNR and CDR2 FQNEAQ (reference sequence). This CDR3 is 15 amino acids long. Trimming at V came to 6 bases and at J to 3 bases, leaving 7 bases not matched to a gene. CDR3: CASSSGTGGYYEQYF. CDR3 DNA sequence: TGTGCCAGCAGTTCGGGGACAGGGGGATACTACGAGCAGTACTTC. Full variable domain (outside the CDR3, taken from reference TRBV7-9 and TRBJ2-7): DTGVSQNPRHKITKRGQNVTFRCDPISEHNRLYWYRQTLGQGPEFLTYFQNEAQLEKSRLLSDRFSAERPKGSFSTLEIQRTEQGDSAMYLCASSSGTGGYYEQYFGPGTRLTVT.

This clonotype came up a few times. The V gene is TRBV3-1, the J gene TRBJ2-2; no clear D gene. Per germline, CDR1 LGHDT and CDR2 YNNKEL (reference sequence). The germline V and J ends were trimmed by 5 bases and 5 bases, with 12 bases remaining between them. The CDR3 has 14 residues. CDR3 bases: TGTGCCAGCAGCAATCCGAGAGCAACCGGGGAGCTGTTTTTT. This encodes CASSNPRATGELFF.

V is TRBV12-3 or TRBV12-4 and J is TRBJ1-2, with a possible D match to TRBD1 (6 bases). The CDR3 is 15 amino acids. The ends were cut back, 0 bases at V and 6 bases at J, with 14 bases in the middle. The chain's CDR3 is CASSLAQRDTNGYTF. CDR3 in DNA: TGTGCCAGCAGTTTAGCCCAAAGGGACACCAATGGCTACACCTTC.

This clonotype was detected many times. The chain has TRBV12-3 or TRBV12-4 and TRBJ1-1, with D possibly being TRBD1 (6 bases). Between the trimmed V and J ends, which lost 1 base and 4 bases, there was a span of 10 bases. The CDR3 length is 14 residues. DNA of the CDR3: TGTGCCAGCAGTTTAGAAGGGGGGGCCACTGAAGCTTTCTTT. Translated: CASSLEGGATEAFF.

This clonotype was counted between two and nine times. V usage is TRBV11-2 and J usage is TRBJ2-1; D unresolved. This CDR3 is 15 amino acids long. Germline V CDR1 and CDR2: SGHAT, FQNNGV. Trimming removed 4 bases at V and 8 bases at J, with 18 bases between. The CDR3 nucleotides are TGTGCCAGCAGCTCAGCCGGGCCAAGGAACTATGAGCAGTTCTTC. It encodes CASSSAGPRNYEQFF. The variable domain in full, completed from reference TRBV11-2 and TRBJ2-1, reads EAGVAQSPRYKIIEKRQSVAFWCNPISGHATLYWYQQILGQGPKLLIQFQNNGVVDDSQLPKDRFSAERLKGVDSTLKIQPAKLEDSAVYLCASSSAGPRNYEQFFGPGTRLTVL.

This clonotype was detected ten times or more. The V and J genes are TRBV11-1 and TRBJ1-4, with a weak D call TRBD1 (5 bases). The ends were cut back, 5 bases at V and 4 bases at J, with 23 bases in the middle. Germline loops: CDR1 SGHAT, CDR2 FQDESV (reference sequence). This CDR3 is built from 18 residues. This chain's CDR3 is CASSPPGRGSGYNEKLFF. CDR3 DNA: TGTGCCAGCAGCCCCCCGGGACGGGGGTCGGGGTATAATGAAAAACTGTTTTTT.

The CDR3 is CASSRDSNQPAEAFF. The CDR3 DNA reads TGCGCCAGCAGCCGGGACAGTAATCAACCGGCTGAAGCTTTCTTT. V gene TRBV5-1 combines with J gene TRBJ1-1, with 7 bases fitting TRBD1. The junction had 12 bases not matched to a gene; V was cut back by 4 bases and J by 6 bases. This CDR3 is 15 amino acids long. Germline V gene data show CDR1 as SGHRS and CDR2 as YFSETQ.

This chain's CDR3 is CASSLAWTRSETQYF. DNA for the CDR3: TGTGCCAGCAGCTTAGCTTGGACTAGATCCGAGACCCAGTACTTC. The gene calls are TRBV7-8 and TRBJ2-5; 7 positions match TRBD2. V gave up 0 bases and J gave up 5 bases; unmatched junction bases: 6. The germline CDR1 and CDR2 sequences are SGHVS and FQNEAQ. CDR3 length equals 15 residues.

This clonotype has a handful of counts. The J gene is TRBJ2-1, the V gene TRBV24-1; D gene ambiguous. This CDR3 has 11 amino acids. V lost 5 bases and J lost 9, with 7 bases in between. Germline CDR1 reads KGHDR; CDR2 reads SFDVKD. CDR3 loop: CATSVFGEQFF. DNA of the CDR3: TGTGCCACCAGTGTTTTTGGTGAGCAGTTCTTC.

The CDR3 sequence: CASSPRGGASSYNEQFF. The CDR3 DNA sequence: TGTGCCAGCAGCCCGCGGGGCGGGGCTAGCTCCTACAATGAGCAGTTCTTC. The chain combines TRBV12-3 or TRBV12-4 with TRBJ2-1; tentative D call: TRBD2 (6 bases). Trimming shortened V by 6 bases and J by 0 bases, and 18 bases separated the two germline ends. The CDR3 loop spans 17 amino acids.

In its sample, this clonotype was seen a few times. This chain links TRBV7-9 with TRBJ2-1; perhaps D is TRBD1 or TRBD2 (6 bases each). Germline CDR1 is SEHNR and CDR2 is FQNEAQ (reference sequence). V was pared by 0 bases and J by 9 bases, with 15 bases between. The CDR3 spans 15 residues. CDR3 amino acids: CASSLAGGQIAEQFF. For the CDR3, the DNA is TGTGCCAGCAGCTTAGCGGGAGGACAGATTGCTGAGCAGTTCTTC.

In this sample, this clonotype turned up many times. The rearrangement links TRBV18 to TRBJ2-5; D is undetermined. This CDR3 is 13 amino acids long. Trimming cost V 0 bases and J 5 bases, with 7 bases left between them. CDR1 is KGHSH, CDR2 LQKENI, per germline. The CDR3, as DNA: TGTGCCAGCTCACCACCCAACCGGGAGACCCAGTACTTC. As protein: CASSPPNRETQYF.

The chain uses TRBV12-3 or TRBV12-4 and TRBJ2-1; 9 nucleotides agree with TRBD2. CDR3 length equals 15 residues. V gave up 2 bases and J gave up 7 bases; unmatched junction bases: 6. The CDR3 is CASSLLRGGPNEQFF. DNA of the CDR3: TGTGCCAGCAGTTTACTGCGGGGGGGCCCAAATGAGCAGTTCTTC.